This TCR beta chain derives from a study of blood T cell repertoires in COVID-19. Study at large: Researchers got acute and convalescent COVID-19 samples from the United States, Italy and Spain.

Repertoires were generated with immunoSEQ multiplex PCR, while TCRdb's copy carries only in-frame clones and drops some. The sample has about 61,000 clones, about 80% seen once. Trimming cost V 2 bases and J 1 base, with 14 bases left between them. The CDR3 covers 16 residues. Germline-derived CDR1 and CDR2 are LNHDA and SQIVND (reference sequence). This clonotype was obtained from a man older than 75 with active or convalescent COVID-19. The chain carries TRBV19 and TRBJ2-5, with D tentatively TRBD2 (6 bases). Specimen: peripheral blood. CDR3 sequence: CASSIRPAGLQETQYF. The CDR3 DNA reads TGTGCCAGTAGTATAAGGCCCGCGGGGCTCCAAGAGACCCAGTACTTC.